This T cell receptor beta chain was sequenced in a study of blood T cell repertoires in COVID-19. Overall study context: PBMCs, B-cell-depleted T cells, or T cells provided the cDNA or gDNA that made up the material.

V was shortened by 0 bases and J by 0 bases, with 8 bases between the two germline ends. The length of the CDR3 is 15 residues. Germline values: CDR1 LNHNV, CDR2 YYDKDF (reference sequence). Authors' methods: Scientists estimated how many nucleated cells there were by amplifying reference gene primers. Repertoires were generated with immunoSEQ multiplex PCR, while TCRdb's copy carries only in-frame clones and drops some. V and J calls and clone size come straight from that table; D and trimming were deduced from the DNA. This sample has about 120,000 clones, with about 85% found just once. The sequencing sample was made of peripheral blood. V gene TRBV15 combines with J gene TRBJ1-1; no firm D call. This TCR was recovered from a human donor in a cohort sampled during active COVID-19. CDR3: CATSRDLAVNTEAFF. The DNA for the CDR3 is TGTGCCACCAGCAGAGATCTGGCAGTGAACACTGAAGCTTTCTTT.